This is a list of T cell receptor beta chains from one sample in a study of blood T cell repertoires in COVID-19. Clones were read by immunoSEQ multiplex PCR, and TCRdb kept only the in-frame ones, dropping some. The data hold about 140,000 clones, with about 90% observed a single time. Sample: peripheral blood. Every receptor here comes from a man aged 60-69 years with active or convalescent COVID-19. CDR3s include the opening cysteine and the closing phenylalanine or tryptophan. Fields, in order: V gene, J gene, clone size, D gene, CDR3 DNA, CDR3 protein. A D gene is named only where the DNA matches it firmly. Clone size is shown for a subset of rows, as once, few, many or a class of expanded clone.

V: TRBV5-8
J: TRBJ2-7
size: NA
D: TRBD1
DNA: TGTGCCAGCAGCTTGGGGACAGGGCGCTCCTACGAGCAGTACTTC
CDR3: CASSLGTGRSYEQYF

V: TRBV28
J: TRBJ2-7
size: NA
D: NA
DNA: TGTGCCAGCAGTTTCGGACAGTGGGGATACTCCTACGAGCAGTACTTC
CDR3: CASSFGQWGYSYEQYF

V: TRBV19
J: TRBJ2-2
size: NA
D: NA
DNA: TGTGCCAGTAGTATCAGGGCCGGGGAGCTGTTTTTT
CDR3: CASSIRAGELFF

V: TRBV7-2
J: TRBJ2-3
size: NA
D: NA
DNA: TGTGCCTCCAGTGGGGGCCGCACAGATACGCAGTATTTT
CDR3: CASSGGRTDTQYF

V: TRBV29-1
J: TRBJ2-1
size: NA
D: NA
DNA: TGCAGCGTTCTCACTAGACCTCCCAATGAGCAGTTCTTC
CDR3: CSVLTRPPNEQFF

V: TRBV4-1
J: TRBJ2-2
size: NA
D: NA
DNA: TGCGCCAGCAGCCGGGGAGAGGCTGGGGAGCTGTTTTTT
CDR3: CASSRGEAGELFF

V: TRBV19
J: TRBJ2-1
size: NA
D: NA
DNA: TGTGCCAGTAGACTCAGGGTAGGGGGTCACAATGAGCAGTTCTTC
CDR3: CASRLRVGGHNEQFF

V: TRBV27
J: TRBJ1-4
size: NA
D: TRBD1
DNA: TGTGCCAGCAGTTTAATAGGGGGCCTACGGGTTAAAGAAAAACTGTTTTTT
CDR3: CASSLIGGLRVKEKLFF

V: TRBV3-1/TRBV3-2
J: TRBJ1-5
size: NA
D: NA
DNA: TGTGCCAGCAGCCTTAGGGGCGGGGAGAGGGGCAATCAGCCCCAGCATTTT
CDR3: CASSLRGGERGNQPQHF

V: TRBV21-1
J: TRBJ1-2
size: NA
D: NA
DNA: TGTGCCAGCAGCGCAACCCAGGCCAGGGGGACATCTAACTATGGCTACACCTTC
CDR3: CASSATQARGTSNYGYTF

V: TRBV5-1
J: TRBJ2-2
size: NA
D: TRBD1
DNA: TGCGCCAGCAGCGTCACCCAGGGGGCCGGGGAGCTGTTTTTT
CDR3: CASSVTQGAGELFF

V: TRBV11-3
J: TRBJ2-1
size: NA
D: TRBD2
DNA: TGTGCCAGCAGCTTAGATCCCGGGGAGGGGCTGGGGTTGCATGAGCAGTTCTTC
CDR3: CASSLDPGEGLGLHEQFF

V: TRBV7-2
J: TRBJ2-1
size: NA
D: TRBD2
DNA: TGTGCCAGCAGCTTAGGGCTAGCGGCCAATGAGCAGTTCTTC
CDR3: CASSLGLAANEQFF

V: TRBV9
J: TRBJ2-7
size: NA
D: TRBD1
DNA: TGTGCCAGCAGCCTTGGGACAGGGATCAACGAGCAGTACTTC
CDR3: CASSLGTGINEQYF

V: TRBV24-1
J: TRBJ2-1
size: NA
D: NA
DNA: TGTGCCACCAGTTCAGGCGGAGGGGTTTACAATGAGCAGTTCTTC
CDR3: CATSSGGGVYNEQFF

V: TRBV7-9
J: TRBJ1-4
size: NA
D: NA
DNA: TGTGCCAGCAGCTATCAACGGGAAAAACTGTTTTTT
CDR3: CASSYQREKLFF

V: TRBV15
J: TRBJ1-5
size: NA
D: NA
DNA: TGTGCCACCAGCAGAGACAGGGGAAATCAGCCCCAGCATTTT
CDR3: CATSRDRGNQPQHF

V: TRBV28
J: TRBJ2-3
size: NA
D: TRBD2
DNA: TGTGCCAGCAGCCAACAGGAAACTGGGCGGGAGGACACGCAGTATTTT
CDR3: CASSQQETGREDTQYF

V: TRBV19
J: TRBJ2-7
size: NA
D: TRBD2
DNA: TGTGCCAGTAGTATCGGGACTAGCGGGAGCTACGAGCAGTACTTC
CDR3: CASSIGTSGSYEQYF

V: TRBV4-2
J: TRBJ2-7
size: NA
D: TRBD2
DNA: TGTGCCAGCAGTCGCACGGGAGGTAGCTCCTACGAGCAGTACTTC
CDR3: CASSRTGGSSYEQYF

V: TRBV4-1
J: TRBJ2-1
size: NA
D: NA
DNA: TGCGCCAGCAGCCGTGACTCTTACAATGAGCAGTTCTTC
CDR3: CASSRDSYNEQFF

V: TRBV28
J: TRBJ2-7
size: NA
D: TRBD1
DNA: TGTGCCAGCAGTTCGCCGGGACAGGCCTACGAGCAGTACTTC
CDR3: CASSSPGQAYEQYF

V: TRBV5-4
J: TRBJ1-2
size: NA
D: NA
DNA: TGTGCCAGCAGCTCTGCGGGGGTTGGCGGCTACACCTTC
CDR3: CASSSAGVGGYTF

V: TRBV28
J: TRBJ2-5
size: NA
D: NA
DNA: TGTGCCAGCAGCTTTAGCGGTGTTTATGAGACCCAGTACTTC
CDR3: CASSFSGVYETQYF

V: TRBV18
J: TRBJ1-1
size: NA
D: NA
DNA: TGTGCCAGCTCACTCTTTATCGCAGTGAACACTGAAGCTTTCTTT
CDR3: CASSLFIAVNTEAFF

V: TRBV27
J: TRBJ1-6
size: few
D: TRBD1
DNA: TGTGCCAGCAGGGCCGGGACAGGGGGCTTTTCACCCCTCCACTTT
CDR3: CASRAGTGGFSPLHF

V: TRBV10-2
J: TRBJ2-3
size: NA
D: TRBD1
DNA: TGCGCCAGTAGCTTCTCGGGACAGGGGATCACGCAGTATTTT
CDR3: CASSFSGQGITQYF

V: TRBV11-2
J: TRBJ2-7
size: few
D: TRBD2
DNA: TGTGCCAGCAGCTTGGTGACTAGCGGACCCATGGAGCAGTACTTC
CDR3: CASSLVTSGPMEQYF

V: TRBV7-8
J: TRBJ1-5
size: few
D: NA
DNA: TGTGCCAGCAGCTTAAGACTCCCCAATCAGCCCCAGCATTTT
CDR3: CASSLRLPNQPQHF

V: TRBV27
J: TRBJ1-5
size: once
D: NA
DNA: TGTGCCAGCAGCCTTACGGGCAATCAGCCCCAGCATTTT
CDR3: CASSLTGNQPQHF

V: TRBV5-4
J: TRBJ1-2
size: few
D: NA
DNA: TGTGCCAGCAGCTTGCCTTCGAGCTATGGCTACACCTTC
CDR3: CASSLPSSYGYTF

V: TRBV11-2
J: TRBJ2-7
size: once
D: TRBD1
DNA: TGTGCCAGCAGCTTTCCAATTGACAGGGGGCGAAACTACGAGCAGTACTTC
CDR3: CASSFPIDRGRNYEQYF

V: TRBV27
J: TRBJ2-7
size: NA
D: TRBD1
DNA: TGTGCCAGCAGAGATGCAGGGGGCCCTTCCTACGAGCAGTACTTC
CDR3: CASRDAGGPSYEQYF

V: TRBV7-2
J: TRBJ1-5
size: NA
D: TRBD1
DNA: TGTGCCAGCAGCCAACAGGGGACGCATAGCAATCAGCCCCAGCATTTT
CDR3: CASSQQGTHSNQPQHF

V: TRBV5-6
J: TRBJ1-2
size: NA
D: NA
DNA: TGTGCCAGCAGCTTGGTGGGCAAGAACTATGGCTACACCTTC
CDR3: CASSLVGKNYGYTF

V: TRBV7-8
J: TRBJ2-1
size: NA
D: TRBD2
DNA: TGTGCCAGCAGCCGAGGGTCGGGAGGCGTCTACAATGAGCAGTTCTTC
CDR3: CASSRGSGGVYNEQFF

V: TRBV3-1/TRBV3-2
J: TRBJ2-2
size: NA
D: NA
DNA: TGTGCCAGCAGCCATCAAGACAGGTTTTCGGGGGAGCTGTTTTTT
CDR3: CASSHQDRFSGELFF

V: TRBV5-6
J: TRBJ2-1
size: NA
D: NA
DNA: TGTGCCAGCAGCTTGGATCTGAGCTCCTACAATGAGCAGTTCTTC
CDR3: CASSLDLSSYNEQFF

V: TRBV19
J: TRBJ2-2
size: NA
D: TRBD1
DNA: TGTGCCAGTAGTTCTCAGGGGGCGCCCGGCGGGGAGCTGTTTTTT
CDR3: CASSSQGAPGGELFF

V: TRBV5-6
J: TRBJ2-2
size: NA
D: NA
DNA: TGTGCCAGCAGCCTCCCGAGCTTAAACACCGGGGAGCTGTTTTTT
CDR3: CASSLPSLNTGELFF

V: TRBV21-1
J: TRBJ2-5
size: NA
D: NA
DNA: TGTGCCAGCAAATTGGCAGGGTGGGATGAGACCCAGTACTTC
CDR3: CASKLAGWDETQYF

V: TRBV18
J: TRBJ2-7
size: NA
D: TRBD1
DNA: TGTGCCAGCTCACCTCCGGGGACAGGGGCAGGCGAGCAGTACTTC
CDR3: CASSPPGTGAGEQYF

V: TRBV6-5
J: TRBJ1-5
size: NA
D: TRBD1
DNA: TGTGCCAGCAGTTCGACAGGGTCCTATAGCAATCAGCCCCAGCATTTT
CDR3: CASSSTGSYSNQPQHF

V: TRBV5-5
J: TRBJ2-7
size: NA
D: NA
DNA: TGTGCCAGCAGCTTGGACGTCGGCTCCTACGAGCAGTACTTC
CDR3: CASSLDVGSYEQYF

V: TRBV25-1
J: TRBJ1-2
size: NA
D: TRBD1
DNA: TGTGCCAGCAGTGAAAGGACAGGGCATGGCTACACCTTC
CDR3: CASSERTGHGYTF

V: TRBV5-1
J: TRBJ1-1
size: NA
D: NA
DNA: TGCGCCAGCACTGGAGGGCAGGGCCTGACTGAAGCTTTCTTT
CDR3: CASTGGQGLTEAFF

V: TRBV11-2
J: TRBJ2-7
size: once
D: TRBD1
DNA: TGTGCCAGCAGCTTAGAAATGGGACAGGGGAAGTACGAGCAGTACTTC
CDR3: CASSLEMGQGKYEQYF

V: TRBV18
J: TRBJ2-1
size: NA
D: TRBD2
DNA: TGTGCCAGCTCACCACTTCGACAATCTAGCGGGAGTGTCCCTCGGGGCAATGAGCAGTTCTTC
CDR3: CASSPLRQSSGSVPRGNEQFF

V: TRBV7-9
J: TRBJ2-1
size: NA
D: NA
DNA: TGTGCCAGCAGCCAGGGGGGGGGACAGGCCCGGTTCTTC
CDR3: CASSQGGGQARFF

V: TRBV28
J: TRBJ2-2
size: NA
D: TRBD1
DNA: TGTGCCAGCAGTTTATTACATCAGGGGGCTAACACCGGGGAGCTGTTTTTT
CDR3: CASSLLHQGANTGELFF

V: TRBV19
J: TRBJ1-2
size: NA
D: NA
DNA: TGTGCCAGTACCGCTCGGGACAAATACGCCTATGGCTACACCTTC
CDR3: CASTARDKYAYGYTF

V: TRBV2
J: TRBJ1-2
size: NA
D: TRBD1
DNA: TGTGCCAGCAGTGAAAGAGGGGGCGCCTTTGGCTACACCTTC
CDR3: CASSERGGAFGYTF